This TCR beta chain comes out of a study of blood T cell repertoires in COVID-19. Germline V gene data show CDR1 as GTSNPN and CDR2 as SVGIG (reference sequence). CDR3 length: 15 amino acids. V shed 0 bases and J 4 bases; nucleotides not matched to a gene: 3. Authors' data handling: Amplification with reference gene primers provided the estimates of nucleated cell counts. Profiling relied on immunoSEQ multiplex PCR, and the TCRdb table lists in-frame clones only, not all of them. V, J and clone size derive from that table, while D and trimming were established from the DNA sequence. The data hold 200,000 to 300,000 clones, with around nine tenths observed a single time.

The sample consisted of peripheral blood. This receptor was identified in a woman aged 55-69 years with COVID-19, enrolled during active disease. V is TRBV30 and J is TRBJ1-1; TRBD1 matches at 12 bases. CDR3 residues: CAWSVGGQGATEAFF. In DNA form, the CDR3 reads TGTGCCTGGAGTGTTGGGGGACAGGGGGCCACTGAAGCTTTCTTT.